This T cell receptor (beta chain) is drawn from a study of shared clonotypes between healthy human individuals. Study outcomes and limitations: When naive CD4 clonotypes were compared across a few donors, 4% to 6.5% were shared.

At deep level, the assay was performed. The table came from immunoSEQ multiplex PCR; TCRdb's copy has only in-frame clones and leaves some out. The repertoire holds over a million clones, around three quarters seen once, with roughly 0.56% in the top ten. About this clone itself: What it recognizes is unknown.

Looked up from germline, CDR1 is SQVTM and CDR2 is ANQGSEA. V shed 5 bases, J shed 5 bases, and the junction held 5 bases outside the gene matches. The CDR3 sequence is 12 residues long. Sequenced sample: memory CD4+ T cells from PBMCs. Subset given: CD45RA-negative fraction. V and J are TRBV29-1 and TRBJ2-5; 7 nucleotides match TRBD1. This clonotype originated in a man between 18 and 29 years old in good health. Some clones in this sample may be carry-over from other donors' samples. CDR3 sequence: CSVKGAEETQYF. The CDR3 DNA reads TGCAGCGTTAAGGGGGCCGAGGAGACCCAGTACTTC.